The 18 T cell receptor beta chains below were found in one sample sequenced in a study of beta chain features in type 1 diabetes. The authors reverse transcribed all of the isolated RNA, so sequencing captured expressed TCRB transcripts. Sequencing was performed with immunoSEQ multiplex PCR; in TCRdb, only in-frame clones are kept and a portion is missing. The repertoire includes about 410,000 clones, about 15% of them detected once, and roughly 0.036% sits in the top ten. The material sequenced was naive CD4+ T cells from blood. These receptors originate from a man younger than 45 in good health.

The V and J genes are TRBV29-1 and TRBJ1-2; 7 nucleotides line up with TRBD1. The germline CDR1 and CDR2 sequences are SQVTM and ANQGSEA. Germline trimming cut 2 bases from V and 13 bases from J; bases unmatched to any gene: 16. The CDR3 length is 14 residues. As DNA, the CDR3 is TGCAGCGTTGAAATGGGGGTGCGGGGACAGCCATCCACCTTC. Translating it yields CSVEMGVRGQPSTF.

At least ten counts were recorded for this clone. The chain recombines TRBV7-9 with TRBJ2-5; D is unresolved. Trimming pared 10 bases from V and 1 base from J, leaving 16 bases between. CDR3 length: 14 residues. Germline V gives CDR1 SEHNR, CDR2 FQNEAQ (reference sequence). The CDR3 coding sequence is TGTGCCATTTTCGGCTTTACCCGCCAAGAGACCCAGTACTTC. Protein: CAIFGFTRQETQYF.

This chain uses TRBV7-2 with TRBJ2-1; 11 bases agree with TRBD2. This CDR3 has 15 residues. Losses at the gene ends were 5 bases for V and 5 bases for J; bases not matched to a gene: 5. Germline V gene sequence: CDR1 SGHTA, CDR2 FQGNSA. CDR3 in DNA: TGTGCCAGCAGCGCCCTGGGACTAGCGGACAATGAGCAGTTCTTC. Translating it yields CASSALGLADNEQFF.

The rearrangement joins TRBV30 to TRBJ2-7, with D possibly being TRBD1 (6 bases). V was pared by 2 bases and J by 3 bases, with 11 bases between. The CDR3 is 13 residues long. CDR1 is GTSNPN, CDR2 SVGIG, per germline (reference sequence). The CDR3 protein is CAWSRRGSYEQYV. CDR3 DNA: TGTGCCTGGAGTCGCAGGGGTAGCTACGAGCAGTACGTC.

The gene calls are TRBV28 and TRBJ1-6; D not certain. Between the trimmed V and J ends, which lost 5 bases and 7 bases, there was a span of 12 bases. CDR3 length equals 14 residues. The germline V gene encodes CDR1 MDHEN and CDR2 SYDVKM. The CDR3 region has the DNA TGTGCCAGCAGTATCCGGGCCCCGAATTCACCCCTCCACTTT. This gives the protein CASSIRAPNSPLHF.

The V and J genes are TRBV9 and TRBJ2-5, with D possibly matching TRBD2 (5 bases). Trimming stripped 3 bases from V and 5 bases from J, with 20 bases between. Germline loops: CDR1 SGDLS, CDR2 YYNGEE. CDR3 length: 16 amino acids. The CDR3 sequence: CASSASPGLDKETQYF. The DNA of the CDR3 is TGTGCCAGCAGCGCGTCCCCGGGGTTGGATAAGGAGACCCAGTACTTC.

This clone was seen only a few times. The chain combines TRBV4-1 with TRBJ2-3; D is possibly TRBD2 (5 bases). CDR3 length: 16 residues. V was shortened by 4 bases and J by 2 bases, with 16 bases between the two germline ends. Per the germline V gene, CDR1 is MGHRA and CDR2 is YSYEKL. In nucleotides, the CDR3 is TGCGCCAGCAGCCCCACGGGAAGCGGAGCCACAGATACGCAGTATTTT. It is translated as CASSPTGSGATDTQYF.

This clone was seen more than once but under ten times. This rearrangement joins TRBV6-6 to TRBJ1-3; D might be TRBD1 (5 bases). The CDR3 runs to 14 residues. Germline V gene data show CDR1 as MNHNY and CDR2 as SVGAGI (reference sequence). Trimming removed 6 bases at V and 4 bases at J, with 13 bases between. CDR3 DNA sequence: TGTGCCAGCAGGTTGCAGGGCACAGGAAACACCATATATTTT. Amino acid sequence: CASRLQGTGNTIYF.

The chain is built from TRBV11-2 and TRBJ1-2, with D uncertain. The germline V gene encodes CDR1 SGHAT and CDR2 FQNNGV. V was clipped by 1 base and J by 7 bases, with 13 bases between them. The CDR3 covers 14 residues. The CDR3 spells CASSLGSGRSGYTF. CDR3 sequence (DNA): TGTGCCAGCAGCTTAGGGTCCGGGCGATCTGGCTACACCTTC.

In this sample, this clone turned up a few times. The chain joins TRBV20-1 to TRBJ2-7; unclear D gene. Per the germline V gene, CDR1 is DFQATT and CDR2 is SNEGSKA (reference sequence). The CDR3 totals 11 residues. V gave up 6 bases and J gave up 4 bases, with 10 bases separating them. CDR3 sequence reads: CSALQGYEQYV. The CDR3 nucleotides are TGCAGTGCCCTCCAAGGGTACGAGCAGTACGTC.

The chain uses TRBV10-3 and TRBJ2-7, with 7 bases identical to TRBD1. After removal of 7 bases from V and 7 bases from J, the junction contained 4 bases not matched to a gene. Germline V gene sequence: CDR1 ENHRY, CDR2 SYGVKD. This CDR3 has 11 amino acids. Here the CDR3 DNA reads TGTGCCATCACCGAGACAGGGGAGCAGTACTTC. Protein sequence: CAITETGEQYF.

This clone occurred a few times. The V and J genes are TRBV7-9 and TRBJ2-1; 7 bases align to TRBD1. J gave up 9 bases and V 4 bases, and 6 bases lay outside the gene matches. This CDR3 region has 13 residues. Germline loops: CDR1 SEHNR, CDR2 FQNEAQ (reference sequence). The chain's CDR3 is CASSSRGTAEQFF. In DNA, the CDR3 is TGTGCCAGCAGCTCTAGAGGGACAGCTGAGCAGTTCTTC.

The chain employs TRBV11-3 and TRBJ2-3, with 8 bases aligning to TRBD2. The CDR3 loop spans 14 amino acids. The junction had 4 bases not matched to a gene; V was cut back by 5 bases and J by 3 bases. CDR1 and CDR2 from the germline V gene are SGHNT and YENEEA. The CDR3 sequence is CASSDSGVTDTQYF. CDR3 nucleotide sequence: TGTGCCAGCAGCGATAGCGGGGTGACAGATACGCAGTATTTT.

The gene calls are TRBV10-3 and TRBJ1-6; D call uncertain. V shed 10 bases and J shed 6 bases, with 13 bases lying between them. Germline V gene lookup returns CDR1 ENHRY and CDR2 SYGVKD. This CDR3 spans 13 amino acids. The CDR3 coding sequence is TGTGCCACCGTGGACGGCTTTAATTCACCCCTCCACTTT. It is translated as CATVDGFNSPLHF.

The gene calls are TRBV29-1 and TRBJ1-2; 10 bases fit TRBD1. CDR1 and CDR2 (germline): SQVTM, ANQGSEA. After removal of 7 bases from V and 9 bases from J, the junction contained 14 bases not matched to a gene. CDR3 length equals 14 residues. CDR3 region: CSARGAGTGDSYTF. DNA for the CDR3: TGCAGCGCCCGTGGAGCCGGGACAGGGGATAGCTACACCTTC. Variable domain in full (rest from reference TRBV29-1 and TRBJ1-2): SAVISQKPSRDICQRGTSLTIQCQVDSQVTMMFWYRQQPGQSLTLIATANQGSEATYESGFVIDKFPISRPNLTFSTLTVSNMSPEDSSIYLCSARGAGTGDSYTFGSGTRLTVV.

The rearrangement joins TRBV14 to TRBJ2-7; D may correspond to TRBD1 or TRBD2 (5 bases each). In germline, CDR1 is SGHDN, CDR2 FVKESK. V was clipped by 1 base and J by 4 bases, with 8 bases between them. CDR3 length equals 13 residues. CDR3 in amino acids: CASSQGGEYEQYF. CDR3 bases: TGTGCCAGCAGCCAAGGAGGGGAGTACGAGCAGTACTTC.

The chain is built from TRBV9 and TRBJ1-1, with D perhaps matching TRBD1 (5 bases). Germline V gives CDR1 SGDLS, CDR2 YYNGEE. The CDR3 has 13 residues. The germline V and J ends were trimmed by 0 bases and 4 bases, with 7 bases remaining between them. Written as DNA, the CDR3 is TGTGCCAGCAGCGTAGATGGGGCCACTGAAGCTTTCTTT. It specifies CASSVDGATEAFF.

This clone was seen only a few times. The chain couples TRBV30 to TRBJ2-5; D might be TRBD1 (5 bases). V lost 5 bases and J lost 5, with 15 bases in between. CDR3 length: 13 residues. The germline CDR1 and CDR2 sequences are GTSNPN and SVGIG (reference sequence). The CDR3 reads CAWQNRPVETQYF. The DNA of the CDR3 is TGTGCCTGGCAAAACAGGCCTGTGGAGACCCAGTACTTC.